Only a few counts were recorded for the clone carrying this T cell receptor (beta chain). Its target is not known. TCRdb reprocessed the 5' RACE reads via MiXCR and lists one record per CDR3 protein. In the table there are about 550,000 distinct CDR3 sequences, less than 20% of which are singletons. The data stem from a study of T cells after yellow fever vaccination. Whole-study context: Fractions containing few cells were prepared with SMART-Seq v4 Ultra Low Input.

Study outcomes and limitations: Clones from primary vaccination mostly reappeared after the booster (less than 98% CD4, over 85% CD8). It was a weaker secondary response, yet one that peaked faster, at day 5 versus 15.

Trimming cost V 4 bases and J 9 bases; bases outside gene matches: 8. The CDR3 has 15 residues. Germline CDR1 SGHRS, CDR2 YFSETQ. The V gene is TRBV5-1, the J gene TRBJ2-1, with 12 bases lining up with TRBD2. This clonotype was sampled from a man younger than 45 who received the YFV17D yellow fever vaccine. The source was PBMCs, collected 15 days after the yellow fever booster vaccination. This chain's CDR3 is CASSETSGRAGEQFF. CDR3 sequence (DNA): TGCGCCAGCAGCGAGACTAGCGGGAGAGCGGGTGAGCAGTTCTTC.